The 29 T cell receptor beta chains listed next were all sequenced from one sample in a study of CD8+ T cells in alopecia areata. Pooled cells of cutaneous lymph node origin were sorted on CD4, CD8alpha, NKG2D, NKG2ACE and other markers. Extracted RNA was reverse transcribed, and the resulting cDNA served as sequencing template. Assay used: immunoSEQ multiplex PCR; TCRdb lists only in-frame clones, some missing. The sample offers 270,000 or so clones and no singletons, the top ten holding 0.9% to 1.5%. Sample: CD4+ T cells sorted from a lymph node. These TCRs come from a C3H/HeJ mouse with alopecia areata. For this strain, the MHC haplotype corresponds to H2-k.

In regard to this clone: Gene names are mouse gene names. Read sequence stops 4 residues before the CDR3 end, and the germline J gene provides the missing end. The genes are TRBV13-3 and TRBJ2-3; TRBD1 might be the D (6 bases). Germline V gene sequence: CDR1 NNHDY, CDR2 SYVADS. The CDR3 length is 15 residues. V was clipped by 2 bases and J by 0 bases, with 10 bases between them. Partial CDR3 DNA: TGTGCCAGCAGTGACGGGACATTTAGTGCAGAA. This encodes CASSDGTFSAE. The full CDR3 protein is CASSDGTFSAETLYF.

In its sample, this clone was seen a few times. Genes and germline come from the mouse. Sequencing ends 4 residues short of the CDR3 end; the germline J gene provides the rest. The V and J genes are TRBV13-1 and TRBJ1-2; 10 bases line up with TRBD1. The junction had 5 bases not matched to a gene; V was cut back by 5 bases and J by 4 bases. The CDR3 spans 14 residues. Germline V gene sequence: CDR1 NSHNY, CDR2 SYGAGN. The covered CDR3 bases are TGTGCCAGCAGGGGGGACAGGGGAGGCTCC. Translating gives CASRGDRGGS. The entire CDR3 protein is CASRGDRGGSDYTF.

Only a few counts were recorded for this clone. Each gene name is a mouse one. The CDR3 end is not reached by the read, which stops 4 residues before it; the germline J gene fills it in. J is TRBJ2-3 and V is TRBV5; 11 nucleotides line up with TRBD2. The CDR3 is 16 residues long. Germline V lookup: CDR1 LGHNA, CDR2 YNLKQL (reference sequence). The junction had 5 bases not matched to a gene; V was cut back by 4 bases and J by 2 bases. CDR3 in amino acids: CASSPRTGGTAETLYF. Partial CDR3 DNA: TGTGCCAGCAGCCCACGGACTGGGGGGACTGCAGAA.

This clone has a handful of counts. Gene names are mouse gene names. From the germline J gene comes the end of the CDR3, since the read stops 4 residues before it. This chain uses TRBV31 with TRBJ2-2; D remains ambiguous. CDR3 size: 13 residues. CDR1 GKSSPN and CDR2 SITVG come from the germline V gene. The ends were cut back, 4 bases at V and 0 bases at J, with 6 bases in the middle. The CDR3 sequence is CAWTETNTGQLYF. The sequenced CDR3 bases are TGTGCCTGGACTGAAACAAACACCGGG.

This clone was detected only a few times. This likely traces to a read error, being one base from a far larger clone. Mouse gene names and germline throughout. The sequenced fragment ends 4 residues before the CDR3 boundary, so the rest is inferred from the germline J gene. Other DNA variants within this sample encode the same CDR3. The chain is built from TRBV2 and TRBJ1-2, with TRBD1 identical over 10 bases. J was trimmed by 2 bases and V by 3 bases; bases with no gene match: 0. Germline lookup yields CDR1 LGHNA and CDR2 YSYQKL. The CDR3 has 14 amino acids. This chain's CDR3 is CASSQTGGNSDYTF. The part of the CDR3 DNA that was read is TGTGCCAGCAGCCAGACAGGGGGCAACTCC.

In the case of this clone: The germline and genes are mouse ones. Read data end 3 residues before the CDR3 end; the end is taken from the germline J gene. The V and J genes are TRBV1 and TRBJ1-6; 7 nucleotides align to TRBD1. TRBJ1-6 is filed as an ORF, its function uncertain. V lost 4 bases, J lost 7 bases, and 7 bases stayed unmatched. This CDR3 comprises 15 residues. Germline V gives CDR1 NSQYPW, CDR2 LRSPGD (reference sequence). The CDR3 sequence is CTCSEQGSRNSPLYF. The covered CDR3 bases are TGCACCTGCAGTGAACAGGGGAGCAGGAATTCGCCC.

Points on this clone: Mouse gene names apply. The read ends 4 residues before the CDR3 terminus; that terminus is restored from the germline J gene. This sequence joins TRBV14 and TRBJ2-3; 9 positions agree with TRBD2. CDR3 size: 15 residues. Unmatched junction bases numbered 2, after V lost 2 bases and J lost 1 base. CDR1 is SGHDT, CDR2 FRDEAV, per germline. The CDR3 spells CASSLTGGRAETLYF. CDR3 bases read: TGTGCCAGCAGTTTAACTGGGGGGCGTGCAGAA.

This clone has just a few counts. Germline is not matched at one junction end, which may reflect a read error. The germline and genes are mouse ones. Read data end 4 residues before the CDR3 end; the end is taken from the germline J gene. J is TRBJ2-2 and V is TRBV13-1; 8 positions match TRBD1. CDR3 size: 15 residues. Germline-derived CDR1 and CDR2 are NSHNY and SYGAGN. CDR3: CASGEDRANTGQLYF. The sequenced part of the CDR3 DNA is TGTGCCAGCGGTGAGGACAGGGCAAACACCGGG.

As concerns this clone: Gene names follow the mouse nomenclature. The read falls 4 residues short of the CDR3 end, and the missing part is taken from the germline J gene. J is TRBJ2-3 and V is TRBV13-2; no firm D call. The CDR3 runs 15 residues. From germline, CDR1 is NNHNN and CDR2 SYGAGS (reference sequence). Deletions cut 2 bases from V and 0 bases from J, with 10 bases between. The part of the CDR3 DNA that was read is TGTGCCAGCGGTGAACGTTTGGGTAGTGCAGAA. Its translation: CASGERLGSAE. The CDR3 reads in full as CASGERLGSAETLYF.

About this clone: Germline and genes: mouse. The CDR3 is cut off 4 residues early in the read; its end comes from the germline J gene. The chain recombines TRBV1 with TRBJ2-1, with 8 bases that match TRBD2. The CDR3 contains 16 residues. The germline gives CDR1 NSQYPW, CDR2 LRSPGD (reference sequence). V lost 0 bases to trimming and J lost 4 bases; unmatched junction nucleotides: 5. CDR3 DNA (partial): TGCACCTGCAGTGCAGAGGAGGGGGGGGCGTATGCT. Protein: CTCSAEEGGAYA. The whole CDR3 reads CTCSAEEGGAYAEQFF.

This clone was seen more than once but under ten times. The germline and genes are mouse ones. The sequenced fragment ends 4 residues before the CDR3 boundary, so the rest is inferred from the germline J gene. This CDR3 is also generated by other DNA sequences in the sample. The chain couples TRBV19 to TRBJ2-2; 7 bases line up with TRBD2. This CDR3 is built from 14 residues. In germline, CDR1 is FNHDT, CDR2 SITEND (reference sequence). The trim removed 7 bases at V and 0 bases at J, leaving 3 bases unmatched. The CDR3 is CASRLGANTGQLYF. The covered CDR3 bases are TGTGCCAGCCGGCTGGGGGCAAACACCGGG.

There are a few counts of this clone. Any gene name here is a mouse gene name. CDR3 sequence: CASGATGGRDTQYF. The CDR3 DNA, read in part, is TGTGCCAGCGGTGCCACAGGGGGCAGGGAC. J is TRBJ2-5 and V is TRBV13-2; 9 bases are a match to TRBD1. The read terminates 4 residues ahead of where the CDR3 ends, so the germline J gene completes it. The CDR3 spans 14 residues. The germline CDR1 and CDR2 sequences are NNHNN and SYGAGS (reference sequence).

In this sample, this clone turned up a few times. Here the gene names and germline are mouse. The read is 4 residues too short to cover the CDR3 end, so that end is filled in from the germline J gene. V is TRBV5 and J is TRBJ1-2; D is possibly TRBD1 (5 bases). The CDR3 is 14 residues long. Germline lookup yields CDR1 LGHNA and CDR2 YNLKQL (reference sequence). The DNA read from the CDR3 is TGTGCCAGCAGCCAAGACTGGGGGGGAGGC. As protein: CASSQDWGGG. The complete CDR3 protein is CASSQDWGGGDYTF.

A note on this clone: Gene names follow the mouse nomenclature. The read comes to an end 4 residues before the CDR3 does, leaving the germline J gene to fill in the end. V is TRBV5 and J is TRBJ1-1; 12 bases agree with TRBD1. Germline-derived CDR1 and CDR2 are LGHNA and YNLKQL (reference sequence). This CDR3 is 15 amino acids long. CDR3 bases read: TGTGCCAGCAGCCAAGACGGGACAGGGGGCGCA. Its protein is CASSQDGTGGA. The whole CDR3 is CASSQDGTGGAEVFF.

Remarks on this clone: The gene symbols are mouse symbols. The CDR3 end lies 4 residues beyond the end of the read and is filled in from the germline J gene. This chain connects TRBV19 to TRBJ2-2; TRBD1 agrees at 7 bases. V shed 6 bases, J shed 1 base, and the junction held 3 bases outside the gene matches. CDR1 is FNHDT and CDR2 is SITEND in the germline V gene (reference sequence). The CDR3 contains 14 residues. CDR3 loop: CASTRDRNTGQLYF. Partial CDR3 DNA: TGTGCCAGCACCAGGGACAGAAACACCGGG.

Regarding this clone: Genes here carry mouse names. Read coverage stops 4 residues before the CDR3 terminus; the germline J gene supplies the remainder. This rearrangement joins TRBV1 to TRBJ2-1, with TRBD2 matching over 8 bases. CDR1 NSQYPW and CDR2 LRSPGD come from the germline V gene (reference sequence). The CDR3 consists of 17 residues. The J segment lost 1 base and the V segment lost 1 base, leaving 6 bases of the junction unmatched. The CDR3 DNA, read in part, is TGCACCTGCAGTGCAGCGAGGGCTGGGGGGAACTATGCT. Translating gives CTCSAARAGGNYA. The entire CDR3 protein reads CTCSAARAGGNYAEQFF.

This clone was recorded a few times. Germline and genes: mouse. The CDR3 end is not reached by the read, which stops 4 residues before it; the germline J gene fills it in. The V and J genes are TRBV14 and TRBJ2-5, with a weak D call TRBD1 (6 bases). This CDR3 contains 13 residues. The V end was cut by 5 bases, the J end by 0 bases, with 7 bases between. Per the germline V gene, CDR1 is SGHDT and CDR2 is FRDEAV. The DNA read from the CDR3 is TGTGCCAGCAGCGGGACAAACCAAGAC. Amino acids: CASSGTNQD. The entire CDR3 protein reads CASSGTNQDTQYF. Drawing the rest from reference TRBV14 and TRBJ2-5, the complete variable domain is EAGVTQSPRYAVLQEGQAVSFWCDPISGHDTLYWYQQPRDQGPQLLVYFRDEAVIDNSQLPSDRFSAVRPKGTNSTLKIQSAKQGDTATYLCASSGTNQDTQYFGPGTRLLVL.

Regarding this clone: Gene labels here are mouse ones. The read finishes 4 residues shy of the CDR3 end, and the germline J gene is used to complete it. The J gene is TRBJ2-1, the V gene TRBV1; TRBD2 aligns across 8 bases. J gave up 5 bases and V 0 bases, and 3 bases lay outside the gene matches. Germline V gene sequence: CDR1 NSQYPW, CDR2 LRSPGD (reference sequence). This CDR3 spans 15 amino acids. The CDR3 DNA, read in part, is TGCACCTGCAGTGCAGACTGGGGGGTAGATGCT. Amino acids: CTCSADWGVDA. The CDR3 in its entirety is CTCSADWGVDAEQFF.

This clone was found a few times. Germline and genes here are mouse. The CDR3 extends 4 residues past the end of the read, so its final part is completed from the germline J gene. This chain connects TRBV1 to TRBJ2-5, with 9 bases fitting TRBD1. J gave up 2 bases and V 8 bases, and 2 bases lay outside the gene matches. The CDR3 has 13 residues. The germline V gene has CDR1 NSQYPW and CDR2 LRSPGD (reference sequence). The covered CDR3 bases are TGCACCTGCCCGACAGGGGGCCAAGAC. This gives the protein CTCPTGGQD. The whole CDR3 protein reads CTCPTGGQDTQYF.

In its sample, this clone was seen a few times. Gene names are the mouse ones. CDR3: CASSIAGSYAEQFF. The covered CDR3 bases are TGTGCCAGCAGTATAGCTGGGTCCTATGCT. This chain links TRBV19 with TRBJ2-1; TRBD2 might be the D (5 bases). Read data end 4 residues before the CDR3 end; the end is taken from the germline J gene. Germline-derived CDR1 and CDR2 are FNHDT and SITEND (reference sequence). The V and J ends lost 0 bases and 3 bases respectively, with 7 bases between them. The CDR3 is made up of 14 amino acids.

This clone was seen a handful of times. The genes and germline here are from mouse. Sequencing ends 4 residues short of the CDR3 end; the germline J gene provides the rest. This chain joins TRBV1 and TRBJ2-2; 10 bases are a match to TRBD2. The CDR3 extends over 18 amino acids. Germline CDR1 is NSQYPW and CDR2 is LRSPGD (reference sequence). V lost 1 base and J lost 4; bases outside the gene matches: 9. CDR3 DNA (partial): TGCACCTGCAGTGCAGGAGGCTGGGGGGGCGCCGGCACCGGG. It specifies CTCSAGGWGGAGTG. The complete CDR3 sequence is CTCSAGGWGGAGTGQLYF. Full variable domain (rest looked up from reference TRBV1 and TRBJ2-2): VTLLEQNPRWRLVPRGQAVNLRCILKNSQYPWMSWYQQDLQKQLQWLFTLRSPGDKEVKSLPGADYLATRVTDTELRLQVANMSQGRTLYCTCSAGGWGGAGTGQLYFGEGSKLTVL.

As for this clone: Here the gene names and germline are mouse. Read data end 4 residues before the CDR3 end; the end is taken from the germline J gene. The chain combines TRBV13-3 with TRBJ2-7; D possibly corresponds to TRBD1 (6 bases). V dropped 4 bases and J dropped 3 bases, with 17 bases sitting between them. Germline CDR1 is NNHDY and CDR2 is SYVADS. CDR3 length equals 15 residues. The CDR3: CASSPSGTSFYEQYF. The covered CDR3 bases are TGTGCCAGCAGTCCGTCCGGGACATCCTTCTAT.

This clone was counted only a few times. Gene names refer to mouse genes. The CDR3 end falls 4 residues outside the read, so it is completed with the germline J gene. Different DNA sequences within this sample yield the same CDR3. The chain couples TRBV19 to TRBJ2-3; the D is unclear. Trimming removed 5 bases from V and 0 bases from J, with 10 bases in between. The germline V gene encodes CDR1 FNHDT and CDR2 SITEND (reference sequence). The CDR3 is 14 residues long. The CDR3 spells CASSKTSSAETLYF. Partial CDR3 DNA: TGTGCCAGCAGCAAGACATCTAGTGCAGAA.

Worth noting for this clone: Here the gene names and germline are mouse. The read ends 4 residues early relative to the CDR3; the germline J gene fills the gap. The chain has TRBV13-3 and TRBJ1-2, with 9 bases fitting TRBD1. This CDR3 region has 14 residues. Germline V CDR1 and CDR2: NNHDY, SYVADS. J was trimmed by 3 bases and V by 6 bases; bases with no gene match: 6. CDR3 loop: CASNRDRVDSDYTF. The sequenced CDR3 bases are TGTGCCAGCAACCGGGACAGGGTCGACTCC.

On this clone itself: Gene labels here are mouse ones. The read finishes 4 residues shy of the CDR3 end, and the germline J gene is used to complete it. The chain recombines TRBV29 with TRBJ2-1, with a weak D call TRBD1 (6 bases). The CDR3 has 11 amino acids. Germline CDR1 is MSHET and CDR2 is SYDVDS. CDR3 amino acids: CATGESAEQFF. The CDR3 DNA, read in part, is TGTGCTACAGGGGAGAGCGCT.

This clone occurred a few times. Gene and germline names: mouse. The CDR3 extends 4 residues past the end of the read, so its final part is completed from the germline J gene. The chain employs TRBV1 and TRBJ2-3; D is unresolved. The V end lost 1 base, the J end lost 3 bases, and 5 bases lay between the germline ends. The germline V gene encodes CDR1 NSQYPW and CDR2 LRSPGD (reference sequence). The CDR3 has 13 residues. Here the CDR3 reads CTCSAAQAETLYF. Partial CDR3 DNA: TGCACCTGCAGTGCAGCACAGGCAGAA.

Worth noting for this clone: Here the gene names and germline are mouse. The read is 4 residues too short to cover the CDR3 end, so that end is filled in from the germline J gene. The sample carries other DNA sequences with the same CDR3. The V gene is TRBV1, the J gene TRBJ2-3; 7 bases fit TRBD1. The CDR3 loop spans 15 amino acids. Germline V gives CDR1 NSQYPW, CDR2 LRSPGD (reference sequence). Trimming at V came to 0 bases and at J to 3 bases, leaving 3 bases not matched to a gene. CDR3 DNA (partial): TGCACCTGCAGTGCAGACCGCAGGGGGGCAGAA. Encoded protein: CTCSADRRGAE. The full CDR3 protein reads CTCSADRRGAETLYF.

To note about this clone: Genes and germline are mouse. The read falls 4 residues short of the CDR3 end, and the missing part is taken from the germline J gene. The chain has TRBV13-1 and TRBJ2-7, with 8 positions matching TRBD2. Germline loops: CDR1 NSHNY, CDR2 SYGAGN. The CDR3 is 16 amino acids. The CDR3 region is CASSDGLGWGDYEQYF. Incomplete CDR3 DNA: TGTGCCAGCAGTGACGGGTTGGGCTGGGGGGATTAT.

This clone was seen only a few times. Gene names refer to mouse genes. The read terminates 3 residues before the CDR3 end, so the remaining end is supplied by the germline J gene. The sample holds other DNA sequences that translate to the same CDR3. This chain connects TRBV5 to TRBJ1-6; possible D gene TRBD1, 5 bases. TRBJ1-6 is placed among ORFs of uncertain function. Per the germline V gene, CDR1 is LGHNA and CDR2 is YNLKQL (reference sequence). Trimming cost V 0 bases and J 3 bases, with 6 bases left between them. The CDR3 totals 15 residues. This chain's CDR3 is CASSQEDSYNSPLYF. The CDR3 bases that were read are TGTGCCAGCAGCCAAGAAGACAGCTATAATTCGCCC.